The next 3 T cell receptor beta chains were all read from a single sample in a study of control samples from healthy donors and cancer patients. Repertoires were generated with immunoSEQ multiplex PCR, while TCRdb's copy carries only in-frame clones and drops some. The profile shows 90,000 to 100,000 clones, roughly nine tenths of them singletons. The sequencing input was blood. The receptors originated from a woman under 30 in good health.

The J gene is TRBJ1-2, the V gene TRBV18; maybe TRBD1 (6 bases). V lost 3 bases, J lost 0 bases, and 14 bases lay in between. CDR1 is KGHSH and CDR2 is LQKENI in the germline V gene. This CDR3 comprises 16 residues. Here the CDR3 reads CASSPDRTVTNYGYTF. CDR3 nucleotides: TGTGCCAGCTCACCCGACAGGACCGTGACTAACTATGGCTACACCTTC. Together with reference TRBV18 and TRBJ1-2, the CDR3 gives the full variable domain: NAGVMQNPRHLVRRRGQEARLRCSPMKGHSHVYWYRQLPEEGLKFMVYLQKENIIDESGMPKERFSAEFPKEGPSILRIQQVVRGDSAAYFCASSPDRTVTNYGYTFGSGTRLTVV.

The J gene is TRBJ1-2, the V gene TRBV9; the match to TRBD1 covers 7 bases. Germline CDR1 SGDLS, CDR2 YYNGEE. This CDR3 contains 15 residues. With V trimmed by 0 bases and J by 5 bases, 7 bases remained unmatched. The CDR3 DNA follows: TGTGCCAGCAGCGTAGCTCCCGGGACAGCGTATGGCTACACCTTC. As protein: CASSVAPGTAYGYTF. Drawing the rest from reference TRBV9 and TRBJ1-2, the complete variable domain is DSGVTQTPKHLITATGQRVTLRCSPRSGDLSVYWYQQSLDQGLQFLIQYYNGEERAKGNILERFSAQQFPDLHSELNLSSLELGDSALYFCASSVAPGTAYGYTFGSGTRLTVV.

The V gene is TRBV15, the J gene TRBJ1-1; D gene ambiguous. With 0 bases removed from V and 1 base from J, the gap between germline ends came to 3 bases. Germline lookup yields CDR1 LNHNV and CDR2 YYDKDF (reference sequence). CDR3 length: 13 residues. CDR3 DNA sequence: TGTGCCACCAGCAGAGACGGGAACACTGAAGCTTTCTTT. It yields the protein CATSRDGNTEAFF.